The rows below give T cell receptor beta chains drawn from one sample of a study of blood T cells in healthy people across ages. TCRdb passed the 5' RACE reads through MiXCR, listing each CDR3 protein once. The top ten hold 2% to 2.5% of the sample, which has roughly 2 million distinct CDR3 sequences, less than 50% seen once. Specimen: blood. Receptors originate from a woman aged 40 to 55 in good health. Both conserved end residues are trimmed from each CDR3.

CDR3	V	J
SASASQETQY	TRBV20-1	TRBJ2-5
ASKTGGGSYNEQF	TRBV6-2/TRBV6-3	TRBJ2-1
ASSLDSNRGFYEQY	TRBV5-1	TRBJ2-7
ASSFPGTGTTDTQY	TRBV18	TRBJ2-3
ASSLADRSYYGYT	TRBV7-9	TRBJ1-2
ASSGSSGGASSNNEQF	TRBV5-1	TRBJ2-1
ASSDRSIYGYT	TRBV6-2/TRBV6-3	TRBJ1-2
ARSQVGLSEQF	TRBV4-3	TRBJ2-1
ASSQDSASGGYTDTQY	TRBV4-2	TRBJ2-3
ASSSLPIETQY	TRBV7-6	TRBJ2-5
ASSISGGTETQY	TRBV19	-